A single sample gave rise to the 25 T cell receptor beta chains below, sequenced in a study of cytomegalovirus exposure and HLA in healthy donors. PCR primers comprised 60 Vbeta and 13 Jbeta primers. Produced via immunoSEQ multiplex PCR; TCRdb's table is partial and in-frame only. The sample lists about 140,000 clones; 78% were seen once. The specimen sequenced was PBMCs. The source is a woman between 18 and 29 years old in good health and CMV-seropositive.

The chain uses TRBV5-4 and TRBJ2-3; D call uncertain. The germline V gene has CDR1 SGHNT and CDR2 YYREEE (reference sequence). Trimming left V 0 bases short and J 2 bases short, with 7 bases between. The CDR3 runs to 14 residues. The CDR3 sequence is CASSLEALTDTQYF. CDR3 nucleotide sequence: TGTGCCAGCAGCTTGGAAGCGCTCACAGATACGCAGTATTTT.

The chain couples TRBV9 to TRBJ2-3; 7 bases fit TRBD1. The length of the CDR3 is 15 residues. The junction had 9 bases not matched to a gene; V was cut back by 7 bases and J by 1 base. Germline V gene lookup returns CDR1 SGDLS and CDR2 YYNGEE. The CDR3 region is CASERTGEGTDTQYF. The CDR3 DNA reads TGTGCCAGCGAAAGGACAGGTGAGGGCACAGATACGCAGTATTTT. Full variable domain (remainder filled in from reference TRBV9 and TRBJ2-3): DSGVTQTPKHLITATGQRVTLRCSPRSGDLSVYWYQQSLDQGLQFLIQYYNGEERAKGNILERFSAQQFPDLHSELNLSSLELGDSALYFCASERTGEGTDTQYFGPGTRLTVL.

The CDR3, as DNA: TGTGCCAGTAGTATTTGGCTCACCGGGGAGCTGTTTTTT. Its translation is CASSIWLTGELFF. The V call is TRBV19, the J call TRBJ2-2; no definite D call. The CDR3 covers 13 residues. Trimming removed 3 bases from V and 4 bases from J, with 6 bases in between. Germline V gene lookup returns CDR1 LNHDA and CDR2 SQIVND (reference sequence).

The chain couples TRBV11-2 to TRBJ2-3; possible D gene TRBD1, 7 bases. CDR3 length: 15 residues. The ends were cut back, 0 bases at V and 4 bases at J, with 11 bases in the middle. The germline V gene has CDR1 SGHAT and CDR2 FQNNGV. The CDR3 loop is CASSLDRGASDTQYF. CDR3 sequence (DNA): TGTGCCAGCAGCTTAGACAGGGGGGCCTCAGATACGCAGTATTTT.

The CDR3 is CASSEELGTGANYNEQFF. CDR3 DNA sequence: TGTGCCAGCAGTGAAGAGTTGGGTACAGGGGCGAACTACAATGAGCAGTTCTTC. The chain employs TRBV25-1 and TRBJ2-1; 7 nucleotides align to TRBD1. Germline V lookup: CDR1 MGHDK, CDR2 SYGVNS. The CDR3 loop spans 18 amino acids. V shed 2 bases and J 3 bases; nucleotides not matched to a gene: 13.

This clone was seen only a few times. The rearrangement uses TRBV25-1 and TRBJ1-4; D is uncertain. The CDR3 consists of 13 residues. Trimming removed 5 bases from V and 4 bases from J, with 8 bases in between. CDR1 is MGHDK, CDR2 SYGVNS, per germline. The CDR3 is CASSYSGNEKLFF. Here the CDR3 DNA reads TGTGCCAGCAGTTACAGTGGTAATGAAAAACTGTTTTTT.

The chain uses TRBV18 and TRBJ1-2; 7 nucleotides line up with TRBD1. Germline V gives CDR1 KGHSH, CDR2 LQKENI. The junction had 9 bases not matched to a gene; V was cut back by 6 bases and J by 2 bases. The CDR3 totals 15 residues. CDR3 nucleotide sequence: TGTGCCAGCTCGCCAACCGGGACAGAGAACTATGGCTACACCTTC. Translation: CASSPTGTENYGYTF. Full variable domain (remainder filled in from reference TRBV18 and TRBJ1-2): NAGVMQNPRHLVRRRGQEARLRCSPMKGHSHVYWYRQLPEEGLKFMVYLQKENIIDESGMPKERFSAEFPKEGPSILRIQQVVRGDSAAYFCASSPTGTENYGYTFGSGTRLTVV.

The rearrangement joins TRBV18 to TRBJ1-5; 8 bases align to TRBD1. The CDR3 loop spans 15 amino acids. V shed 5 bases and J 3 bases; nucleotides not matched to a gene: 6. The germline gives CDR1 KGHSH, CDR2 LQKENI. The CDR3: CASSTTGGNNQPQHF. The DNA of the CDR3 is TGTGCCAGCTCAACAACAGGGGGAAACAATCAGCCCCAGCATTTT.

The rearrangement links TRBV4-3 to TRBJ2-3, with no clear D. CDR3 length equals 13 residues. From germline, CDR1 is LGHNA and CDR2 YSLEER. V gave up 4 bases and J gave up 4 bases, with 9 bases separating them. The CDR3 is CASSLSTSDTQYF. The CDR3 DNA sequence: TGCGCCAGCAGCCTGAGCACCTCAGATACGCAGTATTTT.

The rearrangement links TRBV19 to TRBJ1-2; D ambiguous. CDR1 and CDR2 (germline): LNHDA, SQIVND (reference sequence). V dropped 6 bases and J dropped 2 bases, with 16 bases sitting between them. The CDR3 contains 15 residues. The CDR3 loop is CASRPDRSVNYGYTF. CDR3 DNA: TGTGCCAGTAGACCAGACCGAAGCGTGAACTATGGCTACACCTTC.

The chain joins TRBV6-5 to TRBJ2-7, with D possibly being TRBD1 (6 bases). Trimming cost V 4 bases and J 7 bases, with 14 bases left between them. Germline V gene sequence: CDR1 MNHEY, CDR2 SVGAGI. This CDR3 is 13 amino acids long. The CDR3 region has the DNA TGTGCCAGCAGTTCCCTCCTTAGGGGGGAGCAGTACTTC. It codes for CASSSLLRGEQYF.

CDR3: CASSRKPTGTDTQYF. CDR3 sequence (DNA): TGTGCCAGCAGCCGGAAACCCACAGGAACAGATACGCAGTATTTT. V is TRBV6-5 and J is TRBJ2-3, with a possible D match to TRBD1 (5 bases). The V and J ends lost 6 bases and 3 bases respectively, with 16 bases between them. The CDR3 sequence is 15 residues long. Germline CDR1 MNHEY, CDR2 SVGAGI.

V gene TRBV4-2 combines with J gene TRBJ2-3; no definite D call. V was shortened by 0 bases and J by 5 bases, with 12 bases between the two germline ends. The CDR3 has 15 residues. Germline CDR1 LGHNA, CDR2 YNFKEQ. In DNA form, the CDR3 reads TGTGCCAGCAGCCAAGATCTGACGGGTGAAGATACGCAGTATTTT. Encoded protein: CASSQDLTGEDTQYF.

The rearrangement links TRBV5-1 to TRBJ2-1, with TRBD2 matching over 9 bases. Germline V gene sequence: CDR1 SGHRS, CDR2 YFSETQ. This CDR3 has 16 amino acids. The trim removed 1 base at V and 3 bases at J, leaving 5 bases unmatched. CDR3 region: CASSLSGGFFYNEQFF. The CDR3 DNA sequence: TGCGCCAGCAGCTTGAGCGGGGGGTTCTTCTACAATGAGCAGTTCTTC.

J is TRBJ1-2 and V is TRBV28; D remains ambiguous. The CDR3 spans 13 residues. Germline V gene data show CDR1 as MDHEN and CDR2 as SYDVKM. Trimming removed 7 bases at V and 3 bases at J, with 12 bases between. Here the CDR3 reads CASTWGEYYGYTF. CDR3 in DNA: TGTGCCAGCACCTGGGGAGAGTACTATGGCTACACCTTC.

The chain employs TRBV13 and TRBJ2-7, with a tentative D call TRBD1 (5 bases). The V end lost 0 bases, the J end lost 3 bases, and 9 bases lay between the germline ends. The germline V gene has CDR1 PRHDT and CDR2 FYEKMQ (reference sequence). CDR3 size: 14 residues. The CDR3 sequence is CASSLGGQYYEQYF. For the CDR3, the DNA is TGTGCCAGCAGCTTAGGGGGGCAGTACTACGAGCAGTACTTC.

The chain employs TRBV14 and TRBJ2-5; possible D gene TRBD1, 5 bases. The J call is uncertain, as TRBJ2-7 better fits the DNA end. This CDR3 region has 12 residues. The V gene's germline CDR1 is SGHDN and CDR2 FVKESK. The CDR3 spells CASSQTGYEQYF. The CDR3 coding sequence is TGTGCCAGCAGCCAAACAGGCTACGAGCAGTACTTC.

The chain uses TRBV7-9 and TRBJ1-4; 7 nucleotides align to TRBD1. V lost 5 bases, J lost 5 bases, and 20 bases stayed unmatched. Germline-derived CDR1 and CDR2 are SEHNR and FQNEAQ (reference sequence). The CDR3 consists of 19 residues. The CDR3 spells CASSPFNWTGPIKNEKLFF. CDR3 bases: TGTGCCAGCAGCCCCTTCAATTGGACAGGCCCTATCAAAAATGAAAAACTGTTTTTT.

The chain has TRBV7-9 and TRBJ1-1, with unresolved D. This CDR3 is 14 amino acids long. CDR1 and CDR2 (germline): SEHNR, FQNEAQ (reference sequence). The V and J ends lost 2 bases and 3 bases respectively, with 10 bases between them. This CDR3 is CASSLNAIYTEAFF. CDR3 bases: TGTGCCAGCAGCTTAAACGCTATTTACACTGAAGCTTTCTTT.

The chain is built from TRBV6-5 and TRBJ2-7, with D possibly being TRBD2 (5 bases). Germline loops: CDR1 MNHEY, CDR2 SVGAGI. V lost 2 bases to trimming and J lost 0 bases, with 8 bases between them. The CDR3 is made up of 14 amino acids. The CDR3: CASSYTEGSYEQYF. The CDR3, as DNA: TGTGCCAGCAGTTACACCGAGGGCTCCTACGAGCAGTACTTC.

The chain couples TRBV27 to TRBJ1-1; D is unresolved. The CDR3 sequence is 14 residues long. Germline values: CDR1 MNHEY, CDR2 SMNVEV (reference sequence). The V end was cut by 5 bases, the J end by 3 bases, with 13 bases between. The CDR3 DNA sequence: TGTGCCAGCAGTGTCCTGACGGGAGACACTGAAGCTTTCTTT. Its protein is CASSVLTGDTEAFF.

The CDR3 here is CASSFGREDTIYF. The CDR3 DNA follows: TGCGCCAGCAGCTTCGGAAGGGAGGACACCATATATTTT. The chain carries TRBV5-1 and TRBJ1-3; no definite D call. Germline CDR1 is SGHRS and CDR2 is YFSETQ. V was pared by 2 bases and J by 8 bases, with 11 bases between. This CDR3 contains 13 residues.

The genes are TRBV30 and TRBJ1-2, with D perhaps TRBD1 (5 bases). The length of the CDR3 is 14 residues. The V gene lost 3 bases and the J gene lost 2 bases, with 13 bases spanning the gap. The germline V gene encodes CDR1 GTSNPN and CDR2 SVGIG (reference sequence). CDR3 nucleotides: TGTGCCTGGAGCCCACAATGGACAAACTATGGCTACACCTTC. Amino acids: CAWSPQWTNYGYTF.

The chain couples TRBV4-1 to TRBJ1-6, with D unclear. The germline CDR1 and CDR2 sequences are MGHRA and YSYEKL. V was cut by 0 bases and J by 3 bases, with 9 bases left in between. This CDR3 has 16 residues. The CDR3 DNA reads TGCGCCAGCAGCCAAGATCGATGGCTCTATAATTCACCCCTCCACTTT. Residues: CASSQDRWLYNSPLHF.

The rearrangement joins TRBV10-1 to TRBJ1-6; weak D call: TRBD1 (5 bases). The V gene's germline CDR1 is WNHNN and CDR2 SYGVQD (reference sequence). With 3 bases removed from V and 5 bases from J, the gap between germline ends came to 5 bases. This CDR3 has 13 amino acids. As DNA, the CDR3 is TGCGCCAGCAGTGAACAGGATAATTCACCCCTCCACTTT. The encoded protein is CASSEQDNSPLHF.